This passage covers 3 T cell receptor beta chains from one sample sequenced in a study of blood T cell repertoires in COVID-19. Profiled with immunoSEQ multiplex PCR; TCRdb holds only in-frame clones, not every one. The sample gives 250,000 to 350,000 clones, 75% to 95% of which show up once; nearly 7% is in the top ten. The material sequenced was peripheral blood. Source of these receptors: a woman aged 25 to 39 with COVID-19, enrolled during active disease.

The CDR3 coding sequence is TGTGCCACCAGTTTTCAGGGGTCCTACAATGAGCAGTTCTTC. Translated, it gives CATSFQGSYNEQFF. The chain employs TRBV24-1 and TRBJ2-1, with D possibly matching TRBD1 (6 bases). The V gene lost 6 bases and the J gene lost 1 base, with 9 bases spanning the gap. Per germline, CDR1 KGHDR and CDR2 SFDVKD. This CDR3 comprises 14 residues.

V usage is TRBV14 and J usage is TRBJ2-7; 8 bases are a match to TRBD1. This CDR3 spans 13 amino acids. V gave up 0 bases and J gave up 9 bases; unmatched junction bases: 4. Per the germline V gene, CDR1 is SGHDN and CDR2 is FVKESK. CDR3 in DNA: TGTGCCAGCAGCCAAGATAGACAGGGGATGCAGTACTTC. It translates to CASSQDRQGMQYF.

The gene calls are TRBV11-2 and TRBJ2-7; 7 bases match TRBD2. The CDR3 spans 14 residues. In germline, CDR1 is SGHAT, CDR2 FQNNGV. V was clipped by 5 bases and J by 5 bases; unmatched bases: 9. The CDR3: CASSERREWNEQYF. The DNA of the CDR3 is TGTGCCAGCAGCGAGAGGCGGGAGTGGAACGAGCAGTACTTC.